Each of the 23 T cell receptor beta chains below was sequenced from the same sample in a study of blood T cells in healthy people across ages. Combining a sample-barcoded 5' primer with a J-beta primer mix, a second PCR ran for about 7 to 11 cycles. Using its own MiXCR run on the 5' RACE reads, TCRdb lists one record per CDR3 protein. The sample includes roughly 1.7 million distinct CDR3 sequences, around 35% seen only once; the top ten take 11%. The sequenced sample was blood. These receptors came from a woman under 40 in good health.

The chain combines TRBV3-1 with TRBJ1-2, with TRBD1 matching over 9 bases. The CDR3 is 16 amino acids. Germline V gives CDR1 LGHDT, CDR2 YNNKEL (reference sequence). The junction had 14 bases not matched to a gene; V was cut back by 4 bases and J by 8 bases. CDR3 in amino acids: CASSRPTGTGTRGYTF. CDR3 nucleotides: TGTGCCAGCAGCCGCCCTACCGGGACAGGGACAAGGGGCTACACCTTC.

CDR3 coding DNA: TGTGCCAGCAGGGCGGCACATCTCTCTGGAAACACCATATATTTT. Its protein is CASRAAHLSGNTIYF. The rearrangement joins TRBV2 to TRBJ1-3; D unclear. The CDR3 is made up of 15 amino acids. Trimming removed 6 bases at V and 0 bases at J, with 12 bases between. The germline gives CDR1 SNHLY, CDR2 FYNNEI.

The rearrangement uses TRBV6-5 and TRBJ2-5, with 10 nucleotides matching TRBD1. CDR1 and CDR2 (germline): MNHEY, SVGAGI. CDR3 size: 16 residues. Trimming at V came to 1 base and at J to 0 bases, leaving 2 bases not matched to a gene. CDR3 amino acids: CASSYWTGGYQETQYF. In DNA form, the CDR3 reads TGTGCCAGCAGTTACTGGACAGGGGGGTACCAAGAGACCCAGTACTTC.

The chain uses TRBV15 and TRBJ1-2, with a possible D match to TRBD1 (6 bases). Trimming removed 3 bases at V and 6 bases at J, with 17 bases between. The CDR3 has 15 residues. Germline CDR1 and CDR2: LNHNV and YYDKDF (reference sequence). DNA of the CDR3: TGTGCCACCAGCAGCTATCGTATGGGACACAATGGCTACACCTTC. Translated: CATSSYRMGHNGYTF.

The chain joins TRBV5-5 to TRBJ1-2, with D perhaps matching TRBD1 (5 bases). Germline V CDR1 and CDR2: SGHKS, YYEKEE (reference sequence). V lost 4 bases and J 5 bases, leaving 12 bases between the germline ends. The CDR3 covers 13 residues. CDR3 nucleotide sequence: TGTGCCAGCAGCGACGGGGGGGTATATGGCTACACCTTC. Amino acids: CASSDGGVYGYTF.

There are a few counts of this clonotype. The genes are TRBV13 and TRBJ1-2, with 11 positions matching TRBD1. Germline V gives CDR1 PRHDT, CDR2 FYEKMQ (reference sequence). V gave up 4 bases and J gave up 0 bases; unmatched junction bases: 10. The CDR3 is 18 residues long. The CDR3 reads CASSSRDRGTQANYGYTF. The CDR3 nucleotides are TGTGCCAGCAGCTCCCGGGACAGGGGGACCCAAGCTAACTATGGCTACACCTTC.

The chain is built from TRBV7-9 and TRBJ2-7; no definite D call. The CDR3 contains 12 residues. CDR1 SEHNR and CDR2 FQNEAQ come from the germline V gene (reference sequence). V shed 4 bases and J shed 8 bases, with 12 bases lying between them. CDR3 DNA: TGTGCCAGCAGCTCTACCTTATCGAAGCAGTACTTC. Amino acids: CASSSTLSKQYF.

This clonotype has a count of ten or more. The chain employs TRBV4-1 and TRBJ2-5; possibly TRBD2 for D (6 bases). Trimming removed 1 base at V and 13 bases at J, with 10 bases between. The CDR3 contains 11 residues. Germline assignment: CDR1 MGHRA and CDR2 YSYEKL. The CDR3 nucleotides are TGCGCCAGCAGCCAAGGGGCGGGGATGTACTTC. Amino acid sequence: CASSQGAGMYF.

The chain employs TRBV27 and TRBJ1-1; no clear D gene. Germline values: CDR1 MNHEY, CDR2 SMNVEV (reference sequence). CDR3 length equals 13 residues. V was cut by 1 base and J by 7 bases, with 10 bases left in between. The CDR3 region has the DNA TGTGCCAGCAGTTTATGGAGGGATGGTGAAGCTTTCTTT. Protein: CASSLWRDGEAFF.

As for this clonotype: One end of the junction does not line up with germline, which may come from a read error. The genes are TRBV4-1 and TRBJ2-7, with TRBD2 matching 8 bases. This CDR3 comprises 16 residues. CDR1 MGHRA and CDR2 YSYEKL come from the germline V gene. Written as DNA, the CDR3 is TGCACCAGCAGCCAAGGGAACGGGAGGGCGGTTTGGGAGCAGTACTTC. Translated: CTSSQGNGRAVWEQYF.

Concerning this clonotype: One junction end does not reproduce the germline sequence, and a read error may be involved. CDR3 region: CANSEATASWREQYF. As DNA, the CDR3 is TGTGCCAACAGTGAAGCGACAGCTAGCTGGAGGGAGCAGTACTTC. The gene calls are TRBV6-1 and TRBJ2-7; D may match TRBD1 or TRBD2 (5 bases each). CDR3 length: 15 amino acids. Per germline, CDR1 MNHNS and CDR2 SASEGT.

Regarding this clonotype: The junction and the germline gene differ at one end; a read error may be behind it. The chain uses TRBV30 and TRBJ2-3; D is ambiguous. This CDR3 spans 11 amino acids. Germline-derived CDR1 and CDR2 are GTSNPN and SVGIG (reference sequence). The CDR3 DNA reads as TGTGCCCGGAGTTTCGGGGATACGCAGTATTTT. It specifies CARSFGDTQYF.

This clonotype was seen more than once but under ten times. The chain employs TRBV5-1 and TRBJ1-6; D not certain. The CDR3 is 15 amino acids. Germline V CDR1 and CDR2: SGHRS, YFSETQ. The V gene lost 1 base and the J gene lost 6 bases, with 11 bases spanning the gap. CDR3 nucleotide sequence: TGCGCCAGCAGCTTGTCCCCGGACCGTAATTCACCCCTCCACTTT. This sequence encodes CASSLSPDRNSPLHF.

This sequence joins TRBV20-1 and TRBJ2-1; D not certain. This CDR3 is built from 16 residues. V lost 0 bases and J lost 0, with 12 bases in between. CDR1 is DFQATT and CDR2 is SNEGSKA in the germline V gene (reference sequence). The CDR3 sequence is CSARDLGHFSYNEQFF. The CDR3 nucleotides read TGCAGTGCTAGAGATCTCGGCCACTTCTCCTACAATGAGCAGTTCTTC.

The chain is built from TRBV18 and TRBJ1-1; the match to TRBD1 covers 7 bases. The germline CDR1 and CDR2 sequences are KGHSH and LQKENI. V lost 2 bases and J lost 3; bases outside the gene matches: 6. CDR3 length equals 15 residues. The CDR3 reads CASSPYDRADTEAFF. CDR3 sequence (DNA): TGTGCCAGCTCACCATATGACAGGGCGGACACTGAAGCTTTCTTT.

For this clonotype: One end of the junction fails to match germline, which may point to a read error. This sequence joins TRBV4-1 and TRBJ2-5, with D perhaps matching TRBD2 (7 bases). In germline, CDR1 is MGHRA, CDR2 YSYEKL. The CDR3 has 17 residues. CDR3 residues: CAGSQGRLGGAGETQYF. CDR3 sequence (DNA): TGCGCCGGCAGCCAAGGTCGTCTAGGGGGGGCTGGGGAGACCCAGTACTTC.

This clonotype showed up just a few times. This sequence joins TRBV2 and TRBJ2-3, with TRBD2 matching over 7 bases. Trimming at V came to 6 bases and at J to 2 bases, leaving 11 bases not matched to a gene. CDR1 and CDR2 (germline): SNHLY, FYNNEI. The CDR3 runs to 16 residues. The CDR3 DNA follows: TGTGCCAGCAGAGCCCTAGTGGGGGGGGTCACAGATACGCAGTATTTT. It specifies CASRALVGGVTDTQYF.

The chain uses TRBV10-1 and TRBJ2-7; TRBD2 might be the D (6 bases). There are 15 residues in the CDR3. The V gene's germline CDR1 is WNHNN and CDR2 SYGVQD (reference sequence). V lost 2 bases, J lost 0 bases, and 11 bases lay in between. CDR3 nucleotides: TGCGCCAGCAGTGAGGATTTCGGGGGCTCCTACGAGCAGTACTTC. It codes for CASSEDFGGSYEQYF.

This clonotype was seen a few times. The chain employs TRBV5-1 and TRBJ2-1; TRBD2 might be the D (6 bases). The germline V gene encodes CDR1 SGHRS and CDR2 YFSETQ. V dropped 1 base and J dropped 5 bases, with 19 bases sitting between them. The CDR3 is made up of 17 amino acids. DNA for the CDR3: TGCGCCAGCAGCTTGTTTGCTTGGCTAGCGCCCAACAATGAGCAGTTCTTC. Translating gives CASSLFAWLAPNNEQFF.

This clonotype was detected many times. The chain has TRBV5-1 and TRBJ2-7; D is unclear. The CDR3 runs to 13 residues. V was cut by 1 base and J by 1 base, with 6 bases left in between. Looked up from germline, CDR1 is SGHRS and CDR2 is YFSETQ. CDR3 in amino acids: CASSLWASYEQYF. The DNA for the CDR3 is TGCGCCAGCAGCTTGTGGGCATCCTACGAGCAGTACTTC.

This chain connects TRBV11-2 to TRBJ2-1, with D perhaps assigned TRBD1 or TRBD2 (5 bases each). The CDR3 has 14 amino acids. The V and J ends lost 8 bases and 7 bases respectively, with 18 bases between them. CDR1 is SGHAT and CDR2 is FQNNGV in the germline V gene. The DNA of the CDR3 is TGTGCCAGCTACTCGGGGCCACGGCGTAATGAGCAGTTCTTC. Translated: CASYSGPRRNEQFF.

This clonotype was detected once. This clone may be a read error of a much larger clone one base away. This sequence joins TRBV29-1 and TRBJ2-7; D not resolved. Germline V CDR1 and CDR2: SQVTM, ANQGSEA. There are 12 residues in the CDR3. Trimming shortened V by 1 base and J by 6 bases, and 10 bases separated the two germline ends. The CDR3 DNA follows: TGCAGCGTTGAAGGAGAGAGGATCGAGCAGTACTTC. This codes for CSVEGERIEQYF.

The table lists this clonotype with a few counts. The V and J genes are TRBV5-4 and TRBJ2-7; D is perhaps TRBD2 (7 bases). With 0 bases removed from V and 7 bases from J, the gap between germline ends came to 14 bases. Per germline, CDR1 SGHNT and CDR2 YYREEE (reference sequence). The CDR3 runs to 14 residues. The CDR3 spells CASSLGTGTTEQYF. In DNA, the CDR3 is TGTGCCAGCAGCTTGGGCACAGGGACTACGGAGCAGTACTTC.